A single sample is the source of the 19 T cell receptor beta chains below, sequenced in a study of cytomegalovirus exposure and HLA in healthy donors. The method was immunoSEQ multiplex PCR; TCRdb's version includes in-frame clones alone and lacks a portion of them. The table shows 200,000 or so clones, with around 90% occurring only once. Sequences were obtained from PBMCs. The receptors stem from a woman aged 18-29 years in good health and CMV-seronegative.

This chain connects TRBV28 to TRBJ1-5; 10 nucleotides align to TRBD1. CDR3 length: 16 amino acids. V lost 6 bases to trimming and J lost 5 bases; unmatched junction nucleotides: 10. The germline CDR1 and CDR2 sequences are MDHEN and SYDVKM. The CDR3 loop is CASSHAGTGADQPQHF. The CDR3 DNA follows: TGTGCCAGCAGCCACGCCGGGACAGGGGCCGATCAGCCCCAGCATTTT.

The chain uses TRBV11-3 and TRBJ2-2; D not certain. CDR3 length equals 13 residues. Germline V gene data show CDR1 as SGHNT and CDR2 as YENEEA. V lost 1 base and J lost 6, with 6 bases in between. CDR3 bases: TGTGCCAGCAGCTTAGCCCTTTCCGGGGAGCTGTTTTTT. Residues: CASSLALSGELFF.

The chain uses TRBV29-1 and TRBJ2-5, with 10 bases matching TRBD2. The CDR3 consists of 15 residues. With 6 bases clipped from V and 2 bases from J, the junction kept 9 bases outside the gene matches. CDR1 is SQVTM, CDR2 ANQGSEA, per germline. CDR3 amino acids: CSVPTGLARQETQYF. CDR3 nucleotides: TGCAGCGTCCCTACGGGACTAGCGAGGCAAGAGACCCAGTACTTC.

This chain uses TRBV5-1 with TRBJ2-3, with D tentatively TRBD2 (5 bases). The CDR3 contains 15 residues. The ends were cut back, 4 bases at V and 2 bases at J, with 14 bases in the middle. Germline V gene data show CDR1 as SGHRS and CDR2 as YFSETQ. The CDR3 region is CASSSAAALTDTQYF. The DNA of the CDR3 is TGCGCCAGCAGCAGTGCAGCGGCACTCACAGATACGCAGTATTTT.

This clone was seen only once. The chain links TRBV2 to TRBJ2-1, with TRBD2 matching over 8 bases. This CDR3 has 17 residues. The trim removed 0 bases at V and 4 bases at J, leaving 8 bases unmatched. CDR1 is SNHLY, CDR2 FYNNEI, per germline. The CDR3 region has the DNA TGTGCCAGCAGTGAAGCGGCTAGCGGGCTCGGATACAATGAGCAGTTCTTC. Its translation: CASSEAASGLGYNEQFF. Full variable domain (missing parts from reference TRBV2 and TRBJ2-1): EPEVTQTPSHQVTQMGQEVILRCVPISNHLYFYWYRQILGQKVEFLVSFYNNEISEKSEIFDDQFSVERPDGSNFTLKIRSTKLEDSAMYFCASSEAASGLGYNEQFFGPGTRLTVL.

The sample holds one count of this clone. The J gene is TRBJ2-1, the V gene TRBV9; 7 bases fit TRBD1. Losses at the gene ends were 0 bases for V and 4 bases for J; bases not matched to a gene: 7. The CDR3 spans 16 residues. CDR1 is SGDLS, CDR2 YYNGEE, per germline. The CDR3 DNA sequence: TGTGCCAGCAGCGTAGGGTTACAGGGGATTTACAATGAGCAGTTCTTC. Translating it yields CASSVGLQGIYNEQFF.

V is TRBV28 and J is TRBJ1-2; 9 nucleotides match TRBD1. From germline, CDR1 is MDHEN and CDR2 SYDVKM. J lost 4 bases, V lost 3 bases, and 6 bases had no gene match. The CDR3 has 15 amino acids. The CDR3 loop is CASSFSDRGLYGYTF. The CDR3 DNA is TGTGCCAGCAGTTTCTCGGACAGGGGACTCTATGGCTACACCTTC.

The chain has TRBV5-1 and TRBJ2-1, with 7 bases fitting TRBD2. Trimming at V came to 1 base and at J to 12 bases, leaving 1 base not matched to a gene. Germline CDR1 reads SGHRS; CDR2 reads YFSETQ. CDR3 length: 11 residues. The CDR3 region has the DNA TGCGCCAGCAGCTTGCGCGGGAGGCAGTTCTTC. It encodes CASSLRGRQFF.

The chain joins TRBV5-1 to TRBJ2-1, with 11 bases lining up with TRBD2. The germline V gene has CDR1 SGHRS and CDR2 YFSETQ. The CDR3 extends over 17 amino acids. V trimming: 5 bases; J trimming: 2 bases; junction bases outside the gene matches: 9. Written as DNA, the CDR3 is TGCGCCAGCAGTGTCACCGTAGCGGGAGGGACCTACAATGAGCAGTTCTTC. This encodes CASSVTVAGGTYNEQFF.

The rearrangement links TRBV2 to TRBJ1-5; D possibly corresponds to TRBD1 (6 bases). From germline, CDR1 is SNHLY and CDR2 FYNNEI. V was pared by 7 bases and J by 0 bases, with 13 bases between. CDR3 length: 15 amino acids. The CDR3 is CASKQGEYSNQPQHF. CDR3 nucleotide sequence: TGTGCCAGCAAACAGGGAGAATATAGCAATCAGCCCCAGCATTTT.

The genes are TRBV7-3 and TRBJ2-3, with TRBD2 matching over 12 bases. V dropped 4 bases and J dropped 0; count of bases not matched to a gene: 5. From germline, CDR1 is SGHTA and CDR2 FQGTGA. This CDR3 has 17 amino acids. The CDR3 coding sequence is TGTGCCAGCAGCTCCACTGGACTAGCGGGAAGCACAGATACGCAGTATTTT. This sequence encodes CASSSTGLAGSTDTQYF.

Written as DNA, the CDR3 is TGTGCCAGCAGCTTAGCGTCAGGGAATCAGCCCCAGCATTTT. It is translated as CASSLASGNQPQHF. This chain joins TRBV7-9 and TRBJ1-5; the D gene is possibly TRBD1 (5 bases). Germline loops: CDR1 SEHNR, CDR2 FQNEAQ (reference sequence). This CDR3 is built from 14 residues. The V gene lost 0 bases and the J gene lost 4 bases, with 7 bases spanning the gap.

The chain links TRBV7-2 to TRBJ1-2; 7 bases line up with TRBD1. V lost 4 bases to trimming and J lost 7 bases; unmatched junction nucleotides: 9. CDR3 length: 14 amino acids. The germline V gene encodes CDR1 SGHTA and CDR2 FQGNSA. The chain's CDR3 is CASSSRQGSIGYTF. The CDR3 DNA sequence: TGTGCCAGCAGCTCCCGACAGGGAAGTATTGGCTACACCTTC. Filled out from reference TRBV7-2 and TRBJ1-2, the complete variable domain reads GAGVSQSPSNKVTEKGKDVELRCDPISGHTALYWYRQSLGQGLEFLIYFQGNSAPDKSGLPSDRFSAERTGGSVSTLTIQRTQQEDSAVYLCASSSRQGSIGYTFGSGTRLTVV.

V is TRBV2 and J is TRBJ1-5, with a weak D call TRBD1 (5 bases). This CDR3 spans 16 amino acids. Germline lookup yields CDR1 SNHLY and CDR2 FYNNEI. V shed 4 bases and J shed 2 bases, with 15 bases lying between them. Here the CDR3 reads CASSASGFGGNQPQHF. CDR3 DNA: TGTGCCAGCAGTGCTTCAGGGTTTGGGGGCAATCAGCCCCAGCATTTT. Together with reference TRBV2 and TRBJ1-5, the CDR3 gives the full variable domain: EPEVTQTPSHQVTQMGQEVILRCVPISNHLYFYWYRQILGQKVEFLVSFYNNEISEKSEIFDDQFSVERPDGSNFTLKIRSTKLEDSAMYFCASSASGFGGNQPQHFGDGTRLSIL.

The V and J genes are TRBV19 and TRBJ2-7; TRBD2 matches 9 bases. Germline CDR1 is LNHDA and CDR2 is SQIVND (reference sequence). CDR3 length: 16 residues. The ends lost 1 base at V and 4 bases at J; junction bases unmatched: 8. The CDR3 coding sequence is TGTGCCAGTAGTATAGCCCAGGACCTAGCGGGGTACGAGCAGTACTTC. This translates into CASSIAQDLAGYEQYF. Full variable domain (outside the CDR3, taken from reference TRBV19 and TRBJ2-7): DGGITQSPKYLFRKEGQNVTLSCEQNLNHDAMYWYRQDPGQGLRLIYYSQIVNDFQKGDIAEGYSVSREKKESFPLTVTSAQKNPTAFYLCASSIAQDLAGYEQYFGPGTRLTVT.

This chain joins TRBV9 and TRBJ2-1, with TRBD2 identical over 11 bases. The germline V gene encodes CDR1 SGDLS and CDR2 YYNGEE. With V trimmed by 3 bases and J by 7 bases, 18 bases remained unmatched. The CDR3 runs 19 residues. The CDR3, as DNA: TGTGCCAGCAGCGGGACGGGACTAGCGGAGAGGGGGAGTGGTAATGAGCAGTTCTTC. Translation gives CASSGTGLAERGSGNEQFF.

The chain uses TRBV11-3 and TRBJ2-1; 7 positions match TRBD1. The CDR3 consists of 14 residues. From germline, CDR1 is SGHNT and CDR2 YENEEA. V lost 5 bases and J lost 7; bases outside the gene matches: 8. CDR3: CASSLHRGRNEQFF. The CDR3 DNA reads TGTGCCAGCAGCCTCCACAGGGGAAGGAATGAGCAGTTCTTC. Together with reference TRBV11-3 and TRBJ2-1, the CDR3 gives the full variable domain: EAGVVQSPRYKIIEKKQPVAFWCNPISGHNTLYWYLQNLGQGPELLIRYENEEAVDDSQLPKDRFSAERLKGVDSTLKIQPAELGDSAVYLCASSLHRGRNEQFFGPGTRLTVL.

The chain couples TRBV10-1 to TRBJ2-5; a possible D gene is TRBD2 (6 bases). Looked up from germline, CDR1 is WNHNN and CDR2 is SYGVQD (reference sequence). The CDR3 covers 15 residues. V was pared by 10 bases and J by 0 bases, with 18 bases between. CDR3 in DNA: TGCGCCATCCCCGCCCGCCGGAGGGACCAAGAGACCCAGTACTTC. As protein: CAIPARRRDQETQYF.

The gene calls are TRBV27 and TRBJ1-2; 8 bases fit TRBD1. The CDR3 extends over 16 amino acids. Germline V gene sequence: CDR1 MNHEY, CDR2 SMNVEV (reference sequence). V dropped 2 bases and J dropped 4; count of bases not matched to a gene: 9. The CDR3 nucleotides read TGTGCCAGCAGTTTACTCGGGACAGGTTATCCCTATGGCTACACCTTC. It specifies CASSLLGTGYPYGYTF.